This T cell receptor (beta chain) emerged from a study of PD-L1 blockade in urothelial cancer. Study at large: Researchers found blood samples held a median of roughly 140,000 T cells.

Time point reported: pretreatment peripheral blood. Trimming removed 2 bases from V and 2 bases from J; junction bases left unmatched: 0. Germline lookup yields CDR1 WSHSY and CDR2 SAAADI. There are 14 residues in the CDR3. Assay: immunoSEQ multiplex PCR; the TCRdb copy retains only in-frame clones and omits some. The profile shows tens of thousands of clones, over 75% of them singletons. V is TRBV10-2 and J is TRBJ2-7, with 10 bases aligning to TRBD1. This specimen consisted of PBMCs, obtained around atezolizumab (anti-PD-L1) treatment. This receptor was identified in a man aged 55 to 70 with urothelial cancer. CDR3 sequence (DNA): TGCGCCAGCAGTGAGGGGACAGGGGCCTACGAGCAGTACTTC. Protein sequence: CASSEGTGAYEQYF.